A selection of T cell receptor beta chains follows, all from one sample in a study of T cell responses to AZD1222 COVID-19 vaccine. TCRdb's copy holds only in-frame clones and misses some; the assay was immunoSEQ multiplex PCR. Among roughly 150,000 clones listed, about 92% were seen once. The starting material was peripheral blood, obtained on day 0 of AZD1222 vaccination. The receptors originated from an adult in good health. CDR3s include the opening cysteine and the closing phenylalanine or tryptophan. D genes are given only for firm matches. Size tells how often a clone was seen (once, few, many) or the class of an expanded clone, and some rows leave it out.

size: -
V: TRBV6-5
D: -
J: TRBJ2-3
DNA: TGTGCCAGCAGTTTGGCGGGCGGCACAGATACGCAGTATTTT
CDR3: CASSLAGGTDTQYF

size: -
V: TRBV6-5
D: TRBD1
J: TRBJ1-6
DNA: TGTGCCAGCAGTTACGGGAGGGGGCTCGGTTCACCCCTCCACTTT
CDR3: CASSYGRGLGSPLHF

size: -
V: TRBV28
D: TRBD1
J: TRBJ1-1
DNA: TGTGCCAGCACCCGGGGAAAAGGGACAGGTGAGAACACTGAAGCTTTCTTT
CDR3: CASTRGKGTGENTEAFF

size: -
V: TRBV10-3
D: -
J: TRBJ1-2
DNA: TGTGCCATCAGTGAGTCGTACTCTGCAGGGGCTGGCTACACCTTC
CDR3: CAISESYSAGAGYTF

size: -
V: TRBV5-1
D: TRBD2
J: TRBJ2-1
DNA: TGCGCCAGCAGCTTGGCCTGGCGGGGGGCAAACAATGAGCAGTTCTTC
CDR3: CASSLAWRGANNEQFF

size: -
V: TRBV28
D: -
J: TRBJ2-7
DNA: TGTGCCTCCGGAGGAGGACAGCTTTACGAGCAGTACTTC
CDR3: CASGGGQLYEQYF

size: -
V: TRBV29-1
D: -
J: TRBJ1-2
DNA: TGCAGCGTGAAACCGACCGTTGGGGATGGCTACACCTTC
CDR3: CSVKPTVGDGYTF

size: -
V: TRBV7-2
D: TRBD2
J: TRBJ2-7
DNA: TGTGCCAGCAGCCCTGCGGGGGGCAGCTCCTACGAGCAGTACTTC
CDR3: CASSPAGGSSYEQYF

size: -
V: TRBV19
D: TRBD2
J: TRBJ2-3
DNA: TGTGCCAGTAGTATGAGCGGGGGGGCCACAGATACGCAGTATTTT
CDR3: CASSMSGGATDTQYF

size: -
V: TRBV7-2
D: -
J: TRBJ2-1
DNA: TGTGCCAGCAGCTCCGGCCAATACAATGAGCAGTTCTTC
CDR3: CASSSGQYNEQFF

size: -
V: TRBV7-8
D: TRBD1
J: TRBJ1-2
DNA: TGTGCCAGCAGCACGGAACAGGGGAACTATGGCTACACCTTC
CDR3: CASSTEQGNYGYTF

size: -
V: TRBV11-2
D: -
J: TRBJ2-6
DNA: TGTGCCAGCAGGTTCTCTGGGGCCAACGTCCTGACTTTC
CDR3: CASRFSGANVLTF

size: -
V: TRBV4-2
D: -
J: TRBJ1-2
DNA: TGTGCCAGCAGCCAAGCGGACGGGAGAGCTAACTATGGCTACACCTTC
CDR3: CASSQADGRANYGYTF

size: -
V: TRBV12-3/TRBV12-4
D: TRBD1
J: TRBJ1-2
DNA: TGTGCCAGCAGCCGGACAGGATATGGCTACACCTTC
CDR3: CASSRTGYGYTF

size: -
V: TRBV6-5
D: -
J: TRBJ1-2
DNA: TGTGCCAGCAGTTCCCAGGGGTTAACTAACTATGGCTACACCTTC
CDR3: CASSSQGLTNYGYTF

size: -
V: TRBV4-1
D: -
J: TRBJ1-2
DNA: TGCGCCAGCAGCCAATATTACGGAGGGGAGGGGAGGAACTATGGCTACACCTTC
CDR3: CASSQYYGGEGRNYGYTF

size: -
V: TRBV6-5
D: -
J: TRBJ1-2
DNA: TGTGCCAGCAGTTACAGGGAGAACTATGGCTACACCTTC
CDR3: CASSYRENYGYTF

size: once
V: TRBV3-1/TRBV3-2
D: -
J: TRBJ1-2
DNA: TGTGCCAGCAGCCAAGGTGTTAGGCAGCTATATGGCTACACCTTC
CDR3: CASSQGVRQLYGYTF

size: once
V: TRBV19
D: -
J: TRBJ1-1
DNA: TGTGCCAGTAGTATAGGCTCGAAAGCTTTCTTT
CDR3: CASSIGSKAFF

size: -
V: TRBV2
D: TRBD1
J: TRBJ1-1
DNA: TGTGCCAGCAAGGGGACAGGGGTTACTGAAGCTTTCTTT
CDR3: CASKGTGVTEAFF

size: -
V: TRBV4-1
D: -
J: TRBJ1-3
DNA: TGCGCCAGCAGCCCCCGTATGGTGGCAAACACCATATATTTT
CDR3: CASSPRMVANTIYF

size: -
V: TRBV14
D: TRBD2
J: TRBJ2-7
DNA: TGTGCCAGCAGTATTTCAGGACTAGTCGCCGAGCAGTACTTC
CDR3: CASSISGLVAEQYF

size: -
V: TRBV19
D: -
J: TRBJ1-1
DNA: TGTGCCAGTAATCAGGGGCCCACTGAAGCTTTCTTT
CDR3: CASNQGPTEAFF

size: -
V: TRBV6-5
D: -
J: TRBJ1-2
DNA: TGTGCCAGCAGGACCGACAGAACCTCGAGCTATGGCTACACCTTC
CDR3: CASRTDRTSSYGYTF

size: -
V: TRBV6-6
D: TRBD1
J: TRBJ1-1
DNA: TGTGCCAGCAGCGGGACAGGCCGAGAAGCTTTCTTT
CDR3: CASSGTGREAFF

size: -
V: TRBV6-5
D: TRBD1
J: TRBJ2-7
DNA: TGTGCCAGCAGCTATCTCCCGGGACAGTCCTACGAGCAGTACTTC
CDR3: CASSYLPGQSYEQYF

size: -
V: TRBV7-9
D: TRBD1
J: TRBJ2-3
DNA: TGTGCCAGCAGCTTCGCCGGGACAGGGCTCACAGATACGCAGTATTTT
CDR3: CASSFAGTGLTDTQYF

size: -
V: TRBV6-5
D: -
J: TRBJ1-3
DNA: TGTGCCAGCAACGCGGTCGGAAACACCATATATTTT
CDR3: CASNAVGNTIYF

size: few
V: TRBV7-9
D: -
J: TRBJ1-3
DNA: TGTGCCAGCAGGGAAGACTCAACCTGGGGTGGAAACACCATATATTTT
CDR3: CASREDSTWGGNTIYF

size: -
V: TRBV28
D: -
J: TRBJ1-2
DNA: TGTGCCAGCAGTTCCGTCGGGTACCACTATGGCTACACCTTC
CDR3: CASSSVGYHYGYTF

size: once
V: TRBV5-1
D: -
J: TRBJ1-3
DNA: TGCGCCAGCAGCCCTTTCACGACGGCGAGCTCTGGAAACACCATATATTTT
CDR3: CASSPFTTASSGNTIYF

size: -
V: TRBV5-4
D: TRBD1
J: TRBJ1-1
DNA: TGTGCCAGCAGTCAGGGGGCCAGTTCCATGAACACTGAAGCTTTCTTT
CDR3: CASSQGASSMNTEAFF

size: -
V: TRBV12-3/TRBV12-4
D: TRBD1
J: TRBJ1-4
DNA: TGTGCCAGCAGCCCCCCGGACAGGGGAGAACTGTTTTTT
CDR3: CASSPPDRGELFF

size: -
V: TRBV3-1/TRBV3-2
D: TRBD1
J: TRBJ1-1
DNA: TGTGCCAGCAGCCAACTTTGGGACAGTGAAGCTTTCTTT
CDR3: CASSQLWDSEAFF

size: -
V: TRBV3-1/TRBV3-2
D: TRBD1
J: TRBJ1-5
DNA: TGTGCCAGCAGCCAAGAGGACAGGGGCAATCAGCCCCAGCATTTT
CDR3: CASSQEDRGNQPQHF

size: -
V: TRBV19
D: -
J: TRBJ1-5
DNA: TGTGCCAGTAGTTGGAGAGACTCTCCAAAAAATCAGCCCCAGCATTTT
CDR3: CASSWRDSPKNQPQHF

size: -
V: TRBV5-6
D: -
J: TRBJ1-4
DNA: TGTGCCAGCAGCTTGGAGGGGGAACGACCGCCAACTAATGAAAAACTGTTTTTT
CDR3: CASSLEGERPPTNEKLFF

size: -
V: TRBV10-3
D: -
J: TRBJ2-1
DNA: TGTGCCATCAGTGATGGCCCGGGCAATGAGCAGTTCTTC
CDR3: CAISDGPGNEQFF

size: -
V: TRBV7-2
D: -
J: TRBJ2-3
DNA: TGTGCCAGCAGCTCAGGGGGGCTCAGCACAGATACGCAGTATTTT
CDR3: CASSSGGLSTDTQYF

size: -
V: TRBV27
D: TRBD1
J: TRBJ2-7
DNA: TGTGCCAGCGCCGTACAGGGGCCCACGGACGAGCAGTACTTC
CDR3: CASAVQGPTDEQYF

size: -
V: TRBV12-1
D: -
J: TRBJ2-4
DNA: TGTGCCAGCAGCCACGAGTGGACAGGGGTATTACCACTAGCCAAAAACATTCAGTACTTC
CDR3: CASSHEWTGVLPLAKNIQYF

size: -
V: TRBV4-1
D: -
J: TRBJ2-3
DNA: TGCGCCAGCAGCCAAACTACTATCACCACAGATACGCAGTATTTT
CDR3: CASSQTTITTDTQYF

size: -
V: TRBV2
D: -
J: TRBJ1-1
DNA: TGTGCCAGCAGTGAGCAGGGTCACACGAGTGAAGCTTTCTTT
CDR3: CASSEQGHTSEAFF

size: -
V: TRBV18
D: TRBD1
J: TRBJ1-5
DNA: TGTGCCAGCTCGGAGGACAGGGGTGTAGTTAATCAGCCCCAGCATTTT
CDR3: CASSEDRGVVNQPQHF

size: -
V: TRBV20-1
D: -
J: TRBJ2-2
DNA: TGCAGTGCTAGTGGGCTTCGCACCGGGGAGCTGTTTTTT
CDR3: CSASGLRTGELFF

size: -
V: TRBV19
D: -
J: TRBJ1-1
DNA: TGTGCCAGTAGTTTCGGGACAAATACAGAAGCTTTCTTT
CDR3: CASSFGTNTEAFF

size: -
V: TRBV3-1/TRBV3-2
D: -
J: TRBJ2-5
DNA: TGTGCCAGCAGCCCCCTAGGAGAGACCCAGTACTTC
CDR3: CASSPLGETQYF

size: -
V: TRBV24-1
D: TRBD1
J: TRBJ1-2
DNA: TGTGCCACCAGTGTACGGACAGGCTATGGCTACACCTTC
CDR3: CATSVRTGYGYTF

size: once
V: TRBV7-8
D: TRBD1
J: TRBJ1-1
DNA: TGTGCCAGCAGCCCGACAGGGGGCGGAACTGAAGCTTTCTTT
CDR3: CASSPTGGGTEAFF